A selection of T cell receptor beta chains follows, all from one sample in a study of blood T cell repertoires in COVID-19. Repertoires were generated with immunoSEQ multiplex PCR, while TCRdb's copy carries only in-frame clones and drops some. Of 300,000 to 400,000 clones in the sample, around 91% were seen once. The sample consisted of peripheral blood. All receptors derive from a woman in her late teens or twenties who had recovered from COVID-19. Both conserved end residues are trimmed from each CDR3. The listing skips clone size in some rows; elsewhere it reads once, few, many or a size class.

v_call,cdr3_length,j_call,clone_size,cdr3_aa
TRBV7-2,13,TRBJ2-3,.,ASRTPGLAGVNLY
TRBV10-1,11,TRBJ1-2,.,ASSETGSYGYT
TRBV5-5,11,TRBJ1-5,.,ASSLPGSQPQH
TRBV19,12,TRBJ1-5,.,ASSQDRSNQPQH
TRBV24-1,12,TRBJ1-5,once,APKRGSGVQPQH
TRBV5-1,17,TRBJ2-1,.,ASSFRREAGTSGYNEQF
TRBV7-8,11,TRBJ2-5,.,ASRTGGQETQY
TRBV6-5,13,TRBJ2-5,once,ASSFQTRNFETQY
TRBV11-2,15,TRBJ2-2,.,ASTFVGQGGGTGELF
TRBV6-5,11,TRBJ1-2,few,ASSYSMGGGYT
TRBV5-1,13,TRBJ2-2,once,ASSDQTGRTGELF
TRBV5-1,13,TRBJ1-6,once,ASSLVGPYNSPLH
TRBV14,13,TRBJ2-3,.,ASSPDRLVRDTQY
TRBV4-1,13,TRBJ1-5,.,ASSHYRDSNQPQH
TRBV11-2,12,TRBJ2-3,.,ASSPRLSPDTQY
TRBV19,13,TRBJ1-6,.,ASSLKTGLNSPLH
TRBV4-1,13,TRBJ1-1,.,ASSQAGTDNTEAF
TRBV28,14,TRBJ2-1,.,ASSLRLGTTFSEQF
TRBV3-1/TRBV3-2,13,TRBJ2-5,.,ASSQALAGDETQY
TRBV11-3,15,TRBJ1-6,.,ASSKERDRVPNSPLH
TRBV30,11,TRBJ1-1,.,AWASPRGTEAF
TRBV19,11,TRBJ1-1,.,ASSMRENTEAF
TRBV7-9,12,TRBJ1-5,.,ASSRGAPSQPQH
TRBV28,13,TRBJ1-6,.,ASRRRGGLDSPLH
TRBV9,13,TRBJ1-1,.,ASSGQVSLPSEAF
TRBV7-9,13,TRBJ1-5,once,ASSLTTGGEQPQH
TRBV15,11,TRBJ2-5,.,ATSHREQETQY
TRBV7-2,13,TRBJ2-3,.,ASSFDRGLRDTQY
TRBV7-2,14,TRBJ2-1,.,ASSLMGGLVANEQF